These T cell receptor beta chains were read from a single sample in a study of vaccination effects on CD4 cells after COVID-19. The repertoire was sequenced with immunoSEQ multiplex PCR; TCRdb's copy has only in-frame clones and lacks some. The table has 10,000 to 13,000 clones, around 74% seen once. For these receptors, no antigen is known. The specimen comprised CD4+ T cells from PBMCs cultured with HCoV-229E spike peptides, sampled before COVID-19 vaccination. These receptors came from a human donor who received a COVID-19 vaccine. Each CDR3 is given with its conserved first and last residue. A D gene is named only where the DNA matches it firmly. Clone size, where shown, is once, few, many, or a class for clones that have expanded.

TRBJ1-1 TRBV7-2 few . CATAAGMNTEAFF TGTGCCACCGCCGCGGGGATGAACACTGAAGCTTTCTTT
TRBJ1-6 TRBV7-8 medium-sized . CASSPGGLGSPLHF TGTGCCAGCAGCCCCGGGGGGCTTGGGTCACCCCTCCACTTT
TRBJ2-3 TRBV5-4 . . CASSPGGSGSTDTQYF TGTGCCAGCAGCCCAGGGGGGTCGGGGAGCACAGATACGCAGTATTTT
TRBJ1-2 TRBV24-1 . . CATSDPNGYGYTF TGTGCCACCAGTGATCCGAACGGCTATGGCTACACCTTC
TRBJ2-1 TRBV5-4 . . CASSLVGGNEQFF TGTGCCAGCAGCTTGGTGGGGGGCAACGAGCAGTTCTTC
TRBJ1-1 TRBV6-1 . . CASSDITHLDTEAFF TGTGCCAGCAGTGACATAACTCACCTTGACACTGAAGCTTTCTTT
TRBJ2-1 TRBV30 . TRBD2 CAWSVSGGPYNEQFF TGTGCCTGGAGTGTAAGCGGGGGCCCCTACAATGAGCAGTTCTTC
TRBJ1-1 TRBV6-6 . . CASGGGTEAFF TGTGCCAGCGGGGGAGGCACTGAAGCTTTCTTT
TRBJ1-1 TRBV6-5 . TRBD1 CASSQYRGTEAFF TGTGCCAGCAGTCAATACAGGGGCACTGAAGCTTTCTTT
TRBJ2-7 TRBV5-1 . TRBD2 CASSLSTSGGPGLFEQYF TGCGCCAGCAGCTTAAGTACTAGCGGGGGGCCCGGATTGTTCGAGCAGTACTTC
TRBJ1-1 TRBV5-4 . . CASSLPGSGTEAFF TGTGCCAGCAGCTTGCCAGGATCGGGCACTGAAGCTTTCTTT
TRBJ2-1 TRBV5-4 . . CASSLVYNPGGEQFF TGTGCCAGCAGCTTGGTCTACAATCCTGGCGGTGAGCAGTTCTTC
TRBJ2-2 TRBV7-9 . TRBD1 CASSLSSGTAHRELFF TGTGCCAGCAGCTTATCTTCCGGGACAGCGCACCGGGAGCTGTTTTTT
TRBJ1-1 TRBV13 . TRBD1 CASSLSGTGNTEAFF TGTGCCAGCAGCTTATCGGGGACAGGGAACACTGAAGCTTTCTTT
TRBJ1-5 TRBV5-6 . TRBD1 CASSSTGDNQPQHF TGTGCCAGCAGCTCCACAGGGGACAATCAGCCCCAGCATTTT
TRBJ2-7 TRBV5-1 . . CASSLWGYEQYF TGCGCCAGCAGCTTGTGGGGCTACGAGCAGTACTTC
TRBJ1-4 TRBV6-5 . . CASSYSGDPNEKLFF TGTGCCAGCAGTTACTCAGGGGACCCAAATGAAAAACTGTTTTTT
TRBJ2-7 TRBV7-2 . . CASSLTGGDYEQYF TGTGCCAGCAGCCTGACAGGAGGTGACTACGAGCAGTACTTC